The rows below give T cell receptor beta chains drawn from one sample of a study of blood T cell repertoires in COVID-19. TCRdb's table, derived via immunoSEQ multiplex PCR, lists solely in-frame clones and lacks some. This sample has 190,000 or so clones, with around 89% found just once. The sample was peripheral blood. The receptor set was obtained from a man in his fifties with acute or convalescent COVID-19. Both conserved end residues are part of each CDR3.

V gene: TRBV19; J gene: TRBJ1-2; CDR3 protein: CASSISGRGIYGYTF
V gene: TRBV2; J gene: TRBJ1-2; CDR3 protein: CASSLQTNYGYTF
V gene: TRBV28; J gene: TRBJ1-1; CDR3 protein: CASSLGQGRTEAFF
V gene: TRBV6-5; J gene: TRBJ2-2; CDR3 protein: CATRSVAGGGGELFF
V gene: TRBV5-1; J gene: TRBJ1-5; CDR3 protein: CASSEGQPNQPQHF
V gene: TRBV28; J gene: TRBJ2-1; CDR3 protein: CASSLRDRTNEQFF
V gene: TRBV21-1; J gene: TRBJ2-2; CDR3 protein: CASSKGEHPSDTGELFF
V gene: TRBV7-6; J gene: TRBJ2-3; CDR3 protein: CASSSSTSDTDTQYF
V gene: TRBV5-1; J gene: TRBJ1-1; CDR3 protein: CASSENRSPIVWIF
V gene: TRBV5-4; J gene: TRBJ2-1; CDR3 protein: CASSPDSARYNEQFF
V gene: TRBV9; J gene: TRBJ1-3; CDR3 protein: CASNRDRAAGNTIYF
V gene: TRBV5-1; J gene: TRBJ1-1; CDR3 protein: CASSRDRRGALSTEAFF
V gene: TRBV10-1; J gene: TRBJ1-6; CDR3 protein: CAGGVSNSPLHF
V gene: TRBV29-1; J gene: TRBJ2-1; CDR3 protein: CSATPQVTHEQFF
V gene: TRBV5-6; J gene: TRBJ2-3; CDR3 protein: CASSLDRAYTDTQYF
V gene: TRBV7-9; J gene: TRBJ2-3; CDR3 protein: CASTQGATVSEDTQYF
V gene: TRBV7-9; J gene: TRBJ2-2; CDR3 protein: CASTRLPGELFF
V gene: TRBV18; J gene: TRBJ2-7; CDR3 protein: CASSPRDGSSYEQYF
V gene: TRBV28; J gene: TRBJ2-5; CDR3 protein: CASSLSRTEQETQYF
V gene: TRBV11-2; J gene: TRBJ2-3; CDR3 protein: CASSRNRDTQYF
V gene: TRBV7-2; J gene: TRBJ2-7; CDR3 protein: CASSLQDRSYEQYF
V gene: TRBV28; J gene: TRBJ2-6; CDR3 protein: CASTSEAGNPSGANVLTF
V gene: TRBV4-3; J gene: TRBJ1-3; CDR3 protein: CASSQDYRQGLRSGGNTIYF
V gene: TRBV9; J gene: TRBJ1-3; CDR3 protein: CASSGDTRGPGNTIYF
V gene: TRBV9; J gene: TRBJ1-2; CDR3 protein: CASSVGRFPDRAKGYGYTF
V gene: TRBV25-1; J gene: TRBJ2-1; CDR3 protein: CASSAPVKRQLSEQFF
V gene: TRBV29-1; J gene: TRBJ2-7; CDR3 protein: CSSLGTSAYEQYF
V gene: TRBV15; J gene: TRBJ1-6; CDR3 protein: CATSIRQGIANSPLHF
V gene: TRBV13; J gene: TRBJ1-2; CDR3 protein: CASSVYGDSDYGYTF
V gene: TRBV29-1; J gene: TRBJ1-2; CDR3 protein: CSVEVRTDRGKGGYTF
V gene: TRBV18; J gene: TRBJ1-3; CDR3 protein: CASSPGGAGNTIYF
V gene: TRBV5-4; J gene: TRBJ2-1; CDR3 protein: CASSPRTSGLNEQFF
V gene: TRBV6-4; J gene: TRBJ2-1; CDR3 protein: CASRVQGEGGYEQFF
V gene: TRBV19; J gene: TRBJ1-4; CDR3 protein: CASSHGQGTNEKLFF
V gene: TRBV9; J gene: TRBJ2-3; CDR3 protein: CASSGTSGGLGDTQYF
V gene: TRBV28; J gene: TRBJ1-2; CDR3 protein: CASSLRDRTNYGYTF
V gene: TRBV5-1; J gene: TRBJ2-3; CDR3 protein: CASTLGLAIDTQYF
V gene: TRBV7-2; J gene: TRBJ2-1; CDR3 protein: CASSFRTSGNYNEQFF